These T cell receptor beta chains were read from a single sample in a study of blood T cells in healthy people across ages. MiXCR, applied by TCRdb to the 5' RACE reads, yields one record per CDR3 protein. The repertoire holds 850,000 to 1,000,000 distinct CDR3 sequences, 45% to 50% seen once, with around 15% in the top ten. Sequences were obtained from blood. These receptors all come from a man aged 25 to 40 in good health. Both conserved end residues are part of each CDR3. D genes are given only for firm matches. The size field is filled for only some rows; it gives once, few, many or a size class.

abundance	j_gene	d_gene	v_gene	CDR3nt	CDR3aa
-	TRBJ2-2	-	TRBV24-1	TGTGCCACCAGTGATTTGGCCTCGGGGGAGCTGTTTTTT	CATSDLASGELFF
-	TRBJ2-7	TRBD1	TRBV15	TGTGCCACCAGCAGAGACAGGACAGGGACCTACGAGCAGTACTTC	CATSRDRTGTYEQYF
few	TRBJ2-4	-	TRBV27	TGTGCCAGCAGCCCCCGGACGTACGAAGCCAAAAACATTCAGTACTTC	CASSPRTYEAKNIQYF
-	TRBJ2-7	-	TRBV5-5	TGTGCCAGCAGCCCGACCCAAACCTACGAGCAGTACTTC	CASSPTQTYEQYF
-	TRBJ2-4	-	TRBV9	TGTGCCAGCAGCGTAGAAATAGGGGAGGCAAACATTCAGTACTTC	CASSVEIGEANIQYF
few	TRBJ2-2	-	TRBV12-3/TRBV12-4	TGTGCCAGCGATTTCGGGGCCTCGAACACCGGGGAGCTGTTTTTT	CASDFGASNTGELFF
once	TRBJ2-7	TRBD2	TRBV12-3/TRBV12-4	TGTGCCAGCAGTTTACACGGGAGGCGCCTCGAGCAGTACTTC	CASSLHGRRLEQYF
few	TRBJ1-6	-	TRBV6-5	TGTGCCAGCAGTTATGGGCAGAATAATTCACCCCTCCACTTT	CASSYGQNNSPLHF
many	TRBJ1-5	-	TRBV12-3/TRBV12-4	TGCGCCAGCAGCTTGGAAGGTATCAGCAATCAGCCCCAGCATTTT	CASSLEGISNQPQHF
-	TRBJ2-3	-	TRBV15	TGTGCCACCAGCAGAGATTTTCTCGATACGCAGTATTTT	CATSRDFLDTQYF
-	TRBJ1-1	TRBD1	TRBV6-5	TGTGCCAGCAGAAAGACAGGGTTCACTGAAGCTTTCTTT	CASRKTGFTEAFF
few	TRBJ1-2	TRBD1	TRBV9	TGTGCCAGCAGCGCCTCGACAGGGAACTATGGCTACACCTTC	CASSASTGNYGYTF
few	TRBJ1-5	-	TRBV7-2	TGTGCCAGCAGCTTAAGGCCTAGCAATCAGCCCCAGCATTTT	CASSLRPSNQPQHF
-	TRBJ2-1	-	TRBV20-1	TGCAGTGCTATGGGTTTGGATGAGCAGTTCTTC	CSAMGLDEQFF